The T cell receptor beta chain under discussion was sequenced for a study of a mutant IDH1 vaccine in newly diagnosed glioma. Study-wide context: Patients arrived already treated with radiotherapy, temozolomide, or both, most having had both.

Per germline, CDR1 WSHSY and CDR2 SAAADI. Deletions cut 3 bases from V and 8 bases from J, with 11 bases between. The CDR3 is 13 amino acids. This clone was detected only once. Antigen unknown. Documented time point: baseline, week 1 (first vaccination visit). Treatment denoted: pre-vaccination baseline after standard-of-care therapy. Repertoires were generated with immunoSEQ multiplex PCR, while TCRdb's copy carries only in-frame clones and drops some. The sample shows around 16,000 clones, about 80% of them seen only once. Study-wide points: Patients mounted vaccine-induced immune responses in approximately 93% of cases.

The TCR comes from a man aged 35 to 55 with glioma. Here the sequenced sample was PBMCs, taken from a glioma patient treated with radiotherapy, temozolomide or both. The V gene is TRBV10-2, the J gene TRBJ2-1; D unclear. This CDR3 reads CASSEGWRHEQFF. In DNA form, the CDR3 reads TGCGCCAGCAGTGAAGGTTGGCGGCATGAGCAGTTCTTC.